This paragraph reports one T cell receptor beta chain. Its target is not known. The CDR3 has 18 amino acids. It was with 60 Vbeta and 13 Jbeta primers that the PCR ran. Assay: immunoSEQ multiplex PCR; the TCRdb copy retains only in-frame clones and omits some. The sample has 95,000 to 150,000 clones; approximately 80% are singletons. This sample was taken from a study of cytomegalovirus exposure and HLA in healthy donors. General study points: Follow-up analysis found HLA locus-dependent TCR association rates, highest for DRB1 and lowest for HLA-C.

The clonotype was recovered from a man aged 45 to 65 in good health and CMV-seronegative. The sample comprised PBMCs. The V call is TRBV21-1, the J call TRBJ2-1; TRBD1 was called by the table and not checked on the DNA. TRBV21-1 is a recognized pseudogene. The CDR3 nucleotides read TGTGCCAGCAGCAAAGATGGGATCGGACAGGATGAAAACAATGAGCAGTTCTTC. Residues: CASSKDGIGQDENNEQFF.